The rows below give T cell receptor beta chains drawn from one sample of a study of control samples from healthy donors and cancer patients. The data were produced by immunoSEQ multiplex PCR, yet TCRdb's version contains in-frame clones alone and is incomplete. The table records around 40,000 clones, less than 95% of them present only once. Sequencing was done on a sample of PBMCs. These receptors were taken from a woman aged 35 to 49 with head and neck cancer. Each CDR3 is given with its conserved first and last residue. D genes are given only for firm matches. The size entry is marked missing in some rows and otherwise reads once, few, many or a size class.

clone_size	d_call	v_call	j_call	cdr3_aa	cdr3_nt
.	TRBD1	TRBV20-1	TRBJ1-2	CSASWQGDGYTF	TGCAGTGCTAGTTGGCAGGGGGATGGCTACACCTTC
.	.	TRBV7-9	TRBJ1-2	CASSPPQGTGRTLMYGYTF	TGTGCCAGCAGCCCGCCCCAAGGAACAGGAAGGACTCTAATGTATGGCTACACCTTC
.	.	TRBV6-5	TRBJ1-2	CASSWGSVGSYGYTF	TGTGCCAGCTCGTGGGGCTCGGTAGGCTCCTATGGCTACACCTTC
.	TRBD1	TRBV6-2/TRBV6-3	TRBJ2-7	CASSKDRAYEQYF	TGTGCCAGCAGTAAGGACAGGGCCTACGAGCAGTACTTC
.	.	TRBV27	TRBJ1-6	CASSLNLNSPLHF	TGTGCCAGCAGCCTAAACCTGAATTCACCCCTCCACTTT
.	TRBD1	TRBV5-6	TRBJ1-2	CASSLPTGTYGYTF	TGTGCCAGCAGCTTACCGACAGGGACTTATGGCTACACCTTC
.	.	TRBV19	TRBJ1-4	CATSPYRRSFNEKLFF	TGTGCCACTTCCCCGTACAGGCGGTCGTTTAATGAAAAACTGTTTTTT
.	.	TRBV6-2/TRBV6-3	TRBJ1-4	CASSYSRGEKLFF	TGTGCCAGCAGTTACTCGCGGGGTGAAAAACTGTTTTTT
once	.	TRBV19	TRBJ2-2	CASYSRDSPNTGELFF	TGTGCCAGTTATTCTAGGGACTCCCCGAACACCGGGGAGCTGTTTTTT
.	TRBD2	TRBV15	TRBJ2-2	CATSLYGGRGGELFF	TGTGCCACCAGCCTCTATGGCGGGAGGGGCGGGGAGCTGTTTTTT
.	.	TRBV5-1	TRBJ1-4	CASSPRGGANEKLFF	TGCGCCAGCAGCCCGCGTGGCGGTGCTAATGAAAAACTGTTTTTT
.	.	TRBV28	TRBJ2-2	CASSLGQGGAGELFF	TGTGCCAGCAGTTTGGGACAAGGGGGGGCCGGGGAGCTGTTTTTT
.	TRBD2	TRBV13	TRBJ2-7	CASSSRTSGSLYEQYF	TGTGCCAGCAGCTCCAGGACTAGCGGGAGTCTATACGAGCAGTACTTC
.	TRBD2	TRBV5-6	TRBJ2-7	CASSRAGLAGRDYEQYF	TGTGCCAGCAGCCGGGCGGGACTAGCGGGCAGGGACTACGAGCAGTACTTC
.	.	TRBV6-6	TRBJ1-5	CASALNPGVSNQPQHF	TGTGCCAGCGCCCTCAATCCGGGCGTAAGCAATCAGCCCCAGCATTTT